A selection of T cell receptor beta chains follows, all from one sample in a study of T-cell reconstitution after alpha-beta-depleted transplantation in children. TCRdb reanalysed the PCR reads using MiXCR and keeps one entry per CDR3 protein. The data hold 250,000 to 350,000 distinct CDR3 sequences, with 23% observed a single time. Sequencing was performed on PBMCs, mostly from graft donor cells, taken 180 days after TCRalphabeta/CD19-depleted stem cell transplant. These receptors were taken from a male patient between 5 and 17 years old who had a stem cell transplant for acute lymphoblastic leukemia, so the T cells may come from the graft donor. The CDR3 runs from the conserved cysteine through the conserved F or W. A D gene is named only where the DNA matches it firmly. The size field is filled for only some rows; it gives once, few, many or a size class.

size: -; J: TRBJ2-1; D: TRBD1; V: TRBV19; DNA: TGTGCCAGCAAGGACAGGGGGAGGGTCAATGAGCAGTTCTTC; CDR3: CASKDRGRVNEQFF
size: -; J: TRBJ1-1; D: -; V: TRBV6-1; DNA: TGTGCCAGCAGTGAATCCTATGGGGAAATGAACACTGAAGCTTTCTTT; CDR3: CASSESYGEMNTEAFF
size: many; J: TRBJ2-1; D: -; V: TRBV5-1; DNA: TGCGCCAGCAGCTTGGAGGGATGGGAGCAGTTCTTC; CDR3: CASSLEGWEQFF
size: -; J: TRBJ2-1; D: TRBD2; V: TRBV5-1; DNA: TGCGCCAGCAGCTTGGCTAGCGGTCTTGAGCAGTTCTTC; CDR3: CASSLASGLEQFF
size: -; J: TRBJ1-2; D: -; V: TRBV14; DNA: TGTGCCAGCAGCCAAGCGAAGACAGCAGCTAACTATGGCTACACCTTC; CDR3: CASSQAKTAANYGYTF
size: few; J: TRBJ2-1; D: -; V: TRBV6-1; DNA: TGTGCCAGCCGTAAGCGGCCCGATGAGCAGTTCTTC; CDR3: CASRKRPDEQFF
size: few; J: TRBJ2-1; D: TRBD1; V: TRBV7-6; DNA: TGTGCCAGCAGCTCGCAGGGGGTTGAGCAGTTCTTC; CDR3: CASSSQGVEQFF
size: few; J: TRBJ1-5; D: TRBD1; V: TRBV12-3/TRBV12-4; DNA: TGTGCCAGCTCCCCCGGGACAGGGGCCCCTAGAAAGCCGCCCCAGCATTTT; CDR3: CASSPGTGAPRKPPQHF
size: few; J: TRBJ2-7; D: TRBD2; V: TRBV4-1; DNA: TGCGCCAGCAGCCCAGCCCCGGGACTAGCTTACGAGCAGTACTTC; CDR3: CASSPAPGLAYEQYF
size: -; J: TRBJ2-5; D: -; V: TRBV7-3; DNA: TGTGCCAGCAGTCCCACAGGGCTCCAAGAGACCCAGTACTTC; CDR3: CASSPTGLQETQYF
size: -; J: TRBJ1-4; D: TRBD1; V: TRBV7-8; DNA: TGTGCCAGCAGCTTCTCTTACAAGGGACAGAGAGGAACCTTGGATGAAAAACTGTTTTTT; CDR3: CASSFSYKGQRGTLDEKLFF
size: few; J: TRBJ2-7; D: TRBD1; V: TRBV20-1; DNA: TGCAGTGCTAGAGAAACAGGGGGCTCCTACGAGCAGTACTTC; CDR3: CSARETGGSYEQYF
size: -; J: TRBJ2-5; D: TRBD1; V: TRBV7-6; DNA: TGTGCCAGCAGCTTAGTTGGAACATGGGACAGCGACACATTGCCTCTTCAAGAGACCCAGTACTTC; CDR3: CASSLVGTWDSDTLPLQETQYF
size: -; J: TRBJ2-3; D: TRBD2; V: TRBV20-1; DNA: TGCAGTGCCCCGATGAGGGCCTTAGCGGGAGTTATAGATACGCAGTATTTT; CDR3: CSAPMRALAGVIDTQYF
size: few; J: TRBJ2-2; D: -; V: TRBV7-3; DNA: TGTGCCAGCAGCTTAAAGCCTAGAGCGGGCAACACCGGGGAGCTGTTTTTT; CDR3: CASSLKPRAGNTGELFF
size: many; J: TRBJ2-2; D: -; V: TRBV20-1; DNA: TGCAGTGCTAGAAGGCTAGAGGCCGGGGAGCTGTTTTTT; CDR3: CSARRLEAGELFF
size: -; J: TRBJ2-7; D: -; V: TRBV2; DNA: TGTGCCAGCAGTGAGATAAACGAGCAGTACTTC; CDR3: CASSEINEQYF
size: -; J: TRBJ2-3; D: TRBD2; V: TRBV19; DNA: TGTGCCAGTAGCGAACGGACTAGCGGGTTAGCAGATACGCAGTATTTT; CDR3: CASSERTSGLADTQYF
size: -; J: TRBJ2-1; D: TRBD2; V: TRBV9; DNA: TGTGCCAGCAGCGTAGGCCTCCGACTAGCGGATATCTACAATGAGCAGTTCTTC; CDR3: CASSVGLRLADIYNEQFF
size: few; J: TRBJ2-5; D: TRBD2; V: TRBV20-1; DNA: TGCAGTGCTGGGAAGCGGGAGGGACAAGAGACCCAGTACTTC; CDR3: CSAGKREGQETQYF
size: few; J: TRBJ2-3; D: -; V: TRBV7-3; DNA: TGTGCCAGCAGCTTTATGGGGGGCACAGATACGCAGTATTTT; CDR3: CASSFMGGTDTQYF
size: -; J: TRBJ2-1; D: TRBD2; V: TRBV6-1; DNA: TGTGCCAGCAGTCGTCGACTAGCGGGTCCCCCCAATGAGCAGTTCTTC; CDR3: CASSRRLAGPPNEQFF
size: -; J: TRBJ2-7; D: -; V: TRBV7-9; DNA: TGTGCCAGCAGCTTAATCCGGGACTACGAGCAGTACTTC; CDR3: CASSLIRDYEQYF
size: few; J: TRBJ2-1; D: -; V: TRBV6-5; DNA: TGTGCCAGCAGTTACCCGGCAGGGGCAAGAAGGAATGAGCAGTTCTTC; CDR3: CASSYPAGARRNEQFF
size: many; J: TRBJ2-7; D: TRBD2; V: TRBV9; DNA: TGTGCCAGCAGCGTAGGTAGCGGGGGCTCCTACGAGCAGTACTTC; CDR3: CASSVGSGGSYEQYF
size: many; J: TRBJ2-7; D: -; V: TRBV24-1; DNA: TGTGCCACCAGTGATTTGCGGGGACCCTACGAGCAGTACTTC; CDR3: CATSDLRGPYEQYF
size: -; J: TRBJ2-5; D: -; V: TRBV5-6; DNA: TGTGCCAGCAGTTTAGGGTCTTCCCAAGAGACCCAGTACTTC; CDR3: CASSLGSSQETQYF
size: few; J: TRBJ1-5; D: -; V: TRBV4-1; DNA: TGCGCCAGCAGCCAAGAGACCGACAGTTTGGGGAATCAGCCCCAGCATTTT; CDR3: CASSQETDSLGNQPQHF
size: -; J: TRBJ2-7; D: TRBD2; V: TRBV2; DNA: TGTGCCAGCAGTGATCCACTAGCGGCCTACGAGCAGTACTTC; CDR3: CASSDPLAAYEQYF